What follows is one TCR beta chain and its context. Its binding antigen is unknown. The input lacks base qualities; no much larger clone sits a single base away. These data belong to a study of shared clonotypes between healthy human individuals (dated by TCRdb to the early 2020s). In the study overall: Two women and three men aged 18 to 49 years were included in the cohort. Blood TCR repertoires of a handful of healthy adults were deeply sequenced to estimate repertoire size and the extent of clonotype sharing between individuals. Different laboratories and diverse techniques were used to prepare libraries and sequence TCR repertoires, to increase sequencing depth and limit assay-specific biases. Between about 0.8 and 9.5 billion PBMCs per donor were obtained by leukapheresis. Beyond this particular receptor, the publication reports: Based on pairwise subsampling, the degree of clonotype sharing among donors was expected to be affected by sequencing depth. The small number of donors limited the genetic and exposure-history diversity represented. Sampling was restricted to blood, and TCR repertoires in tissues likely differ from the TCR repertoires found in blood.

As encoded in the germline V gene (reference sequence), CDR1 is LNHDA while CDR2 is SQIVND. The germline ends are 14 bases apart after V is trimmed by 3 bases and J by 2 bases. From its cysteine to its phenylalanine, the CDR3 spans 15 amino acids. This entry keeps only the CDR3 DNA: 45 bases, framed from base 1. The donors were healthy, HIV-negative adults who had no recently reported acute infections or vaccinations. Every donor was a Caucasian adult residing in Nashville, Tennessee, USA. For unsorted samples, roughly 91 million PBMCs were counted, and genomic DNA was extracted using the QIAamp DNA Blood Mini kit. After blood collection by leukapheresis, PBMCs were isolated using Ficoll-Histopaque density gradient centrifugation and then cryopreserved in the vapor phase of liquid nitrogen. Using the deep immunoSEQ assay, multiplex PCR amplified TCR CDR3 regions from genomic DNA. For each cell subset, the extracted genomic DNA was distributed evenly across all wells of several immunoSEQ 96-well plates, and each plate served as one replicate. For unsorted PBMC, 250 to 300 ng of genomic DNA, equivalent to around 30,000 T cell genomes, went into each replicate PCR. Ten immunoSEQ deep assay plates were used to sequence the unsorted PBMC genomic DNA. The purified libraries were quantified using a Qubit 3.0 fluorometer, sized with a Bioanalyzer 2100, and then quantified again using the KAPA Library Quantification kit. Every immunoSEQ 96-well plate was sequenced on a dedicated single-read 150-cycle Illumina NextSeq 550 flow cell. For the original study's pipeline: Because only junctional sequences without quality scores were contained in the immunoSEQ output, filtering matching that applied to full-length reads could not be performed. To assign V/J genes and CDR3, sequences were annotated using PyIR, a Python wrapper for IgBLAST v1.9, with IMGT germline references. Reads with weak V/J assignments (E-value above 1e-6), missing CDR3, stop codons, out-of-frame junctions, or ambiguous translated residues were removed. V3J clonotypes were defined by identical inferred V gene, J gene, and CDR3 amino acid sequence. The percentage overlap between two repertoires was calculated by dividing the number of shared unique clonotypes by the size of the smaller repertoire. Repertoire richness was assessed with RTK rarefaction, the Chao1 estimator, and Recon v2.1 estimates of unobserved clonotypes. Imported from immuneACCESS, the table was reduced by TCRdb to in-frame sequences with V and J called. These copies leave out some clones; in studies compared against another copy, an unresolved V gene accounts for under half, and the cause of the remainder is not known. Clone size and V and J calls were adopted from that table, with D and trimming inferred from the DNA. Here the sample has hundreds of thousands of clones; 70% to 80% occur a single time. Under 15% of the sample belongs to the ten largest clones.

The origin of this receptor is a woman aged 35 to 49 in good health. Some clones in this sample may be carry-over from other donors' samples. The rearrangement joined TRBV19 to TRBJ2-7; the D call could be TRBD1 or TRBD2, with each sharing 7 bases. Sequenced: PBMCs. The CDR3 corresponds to CASSMAAGGAYEQYF. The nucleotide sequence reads TGTGCCAGTAGTATGGCGGCAGGGGGGGCCTACGAGCAGTACTTC.